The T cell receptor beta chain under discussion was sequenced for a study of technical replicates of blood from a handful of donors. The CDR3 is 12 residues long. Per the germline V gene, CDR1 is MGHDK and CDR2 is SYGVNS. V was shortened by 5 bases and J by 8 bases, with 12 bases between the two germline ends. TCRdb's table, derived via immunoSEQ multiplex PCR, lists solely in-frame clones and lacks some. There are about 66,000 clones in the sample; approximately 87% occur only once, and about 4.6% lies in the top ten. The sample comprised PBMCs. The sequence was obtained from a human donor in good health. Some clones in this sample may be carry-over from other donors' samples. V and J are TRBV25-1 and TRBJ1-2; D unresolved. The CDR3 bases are TGTGCCAGCAGTATTAAGGGAGACGGCTACACCTTC. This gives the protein CASSIKGDGYTF.